One T cell receptor beta chain is described in this entry. Its specific antigen is unknown. Base qualities are missing; no much larger clone stands one base away. The library came from the immunoSEQ multiplex PCR assay. The clones in this table, taken by TCRdb from immuneACCESS, are in-frame only. Not every clone is retained; where verified, under half of the shortfall comes from an unresolved V gene, and the cause of the rest is unknown. This sample gives about 50,000 clones in total; 95% to 97% of them show up just once. The ten largest clones represent about 2% of the sample. Between the V and J ends, shortened by 2 bases and 0 bases respectively, the junction contains 7 bases. CDR1 and CDR2 are drawn from the germline V gene (reference sequence): GTSNPN, SVGIG. The CDR3 goes from the cysteine to the phenylalanine over 13 residues. The sequence is cut down to CDR3 DNA, 39 bases in frame from base 1.

The entry originates in a study of control samples from healthy donors and cancer patients (dated by TCRdb to the early 2020s). Sequences were obtained from blood. This clonotype was obtained from a woman aged 25 to 39 in good health. The chain is made from TRBV30 and TRBJ1-1, with the D gene not confidently named. The CDR3 corresponds to CAWSPTVNTEAFF. The DNA sequence is given as TGTGCCTGGAGTCCAACAGTGAACACTGAAGCTTTCTTT.